Detailed here is one T cell receptor (beta chain). The antigen is not known. Germline CDR1 reads LNHDA; CDR2 reads SQIVND (reference sequence). This CDR3 is built from 13 residues. The data were taken from a study of CXCR3-negative and CXCR3-positive naive CD8 T cells. Study-wide results and caveats: Similar levels of surface CD5 were seen between naive subsets; TCR strength was inferred from TRB CDR3 properties.

cDNA libraries for TRB were generated by 5' RACE incorporating UMI labels. TCRdb re-called the 5' RACE reads and shows each CDR3 protein once, DNA omitted. This sample contains about 40,000 distinct CDR3 sequences. CD45RO-CCR7+CD27+CD95- marked naive CD8+ T cells. Sequenced: naive CXCR3- CD8+ T cells from blood. Subset given: CD45RO-CCR7+CD27+CD95- naive CD8+ T cells lacking CXCR3 (TNR3-). The chain uses TRBV19 and TRBJ1-1; TCRdb lists TRBD1, though no DNA is available to test this call. This clonotype was obtained from a human donor in good health. Some clones in this sample may be carry-over from other donors' samples. The CDR3 is CASSTQTGAMAFF. Together with reference TRBV19 and TRBJ1-1, the CDR3 gives the full variable domain: DGGITQSPKYLFRKEGQNVTLSCEQNLNHDAMYWYRQDPGQGLRLIYYSQIVNDFQKGDIAEGYSVSREKKESFPLTVTSAQKNPTAFYLCASSTQTGAMAFFGQGTRLTVV.